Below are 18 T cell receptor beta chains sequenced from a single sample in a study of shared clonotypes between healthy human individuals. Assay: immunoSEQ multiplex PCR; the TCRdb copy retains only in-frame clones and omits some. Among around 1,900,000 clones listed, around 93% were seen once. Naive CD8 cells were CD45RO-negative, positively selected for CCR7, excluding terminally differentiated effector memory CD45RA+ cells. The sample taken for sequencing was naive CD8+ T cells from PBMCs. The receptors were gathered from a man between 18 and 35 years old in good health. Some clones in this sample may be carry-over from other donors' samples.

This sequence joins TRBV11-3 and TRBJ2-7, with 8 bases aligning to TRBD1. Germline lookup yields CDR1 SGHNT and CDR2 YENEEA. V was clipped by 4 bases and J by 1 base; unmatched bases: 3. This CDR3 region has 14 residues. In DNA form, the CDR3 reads TGTGCCAGCAGCTCAGGGGGCGAGTCCTACGAGCAGTACTTC. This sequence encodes CASSSGGESYEQYF. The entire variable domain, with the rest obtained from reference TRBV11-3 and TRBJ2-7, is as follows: EAGVVQSPRYKIIEKKQPVAFWCNPISGHNTLYWYLQNLGQGPELLIRYENEEAVDDSQLPKDRFSAERLKGVDSTLKIQPAELGDSAVYLCASSSGGESYEQYFGPGTRLTVT.

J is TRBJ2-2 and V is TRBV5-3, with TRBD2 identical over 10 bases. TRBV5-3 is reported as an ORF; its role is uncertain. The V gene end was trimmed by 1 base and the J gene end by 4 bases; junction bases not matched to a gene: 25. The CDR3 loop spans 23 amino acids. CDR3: CARSLSSGEGLASGSNGTGELFF. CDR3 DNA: TGTGCCAGAAGCTTGTCCTCCGGGGAGGGGTTGGCTAGCGGGAGCAACGGCACCGGGGAGCTGTTTTTT.

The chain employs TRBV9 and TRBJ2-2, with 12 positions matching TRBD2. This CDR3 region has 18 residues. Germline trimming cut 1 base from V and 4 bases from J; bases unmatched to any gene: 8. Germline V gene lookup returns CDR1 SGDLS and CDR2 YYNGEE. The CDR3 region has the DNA TGTGCCAGCAGCGTAAGGCTAGCGGGAGGGCCCAGCACCGGGGAGCTGTTTTTT. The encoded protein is CASSVRLAGGPSTGELFF.

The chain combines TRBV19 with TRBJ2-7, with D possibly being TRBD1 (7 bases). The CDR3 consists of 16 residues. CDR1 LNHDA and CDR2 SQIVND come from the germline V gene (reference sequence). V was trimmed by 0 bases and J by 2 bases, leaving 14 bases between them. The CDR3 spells CASSIDGGGLTYEQYF. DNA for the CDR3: TGTGCCAGTAGTATAGACGGAGGGGGCTTGACCTACGAGCAGTACTTC. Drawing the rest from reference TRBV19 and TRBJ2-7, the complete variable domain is DGGITQSPKYLFRKEGQNVTLSCEQNLNHDAMYWYRQDPGQGLRLIYYSQIVNDFQKGDIAEGYSVSREKKESFPLTVTSAQKNPTAFYLCASSIDGGGLTYEQYFGPGTRLTVT.

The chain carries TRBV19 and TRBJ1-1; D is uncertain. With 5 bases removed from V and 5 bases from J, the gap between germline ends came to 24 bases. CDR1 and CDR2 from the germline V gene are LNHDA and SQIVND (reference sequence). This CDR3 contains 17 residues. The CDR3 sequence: CASSPYTLGVEGTEAFF. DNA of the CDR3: TGTGCCAGTAGTCCATACACCCTGGGAGTGGAAGGTACTGAAGCTTTCTTT.

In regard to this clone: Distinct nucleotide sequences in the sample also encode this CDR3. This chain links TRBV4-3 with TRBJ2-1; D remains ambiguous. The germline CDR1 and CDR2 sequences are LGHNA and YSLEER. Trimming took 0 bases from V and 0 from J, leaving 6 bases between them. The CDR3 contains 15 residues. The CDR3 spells CASSQDGSSYNEQFF. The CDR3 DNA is TGCGCCAGCAGCCAAGACGGAAGCTCCTACAATGAGCAGTTCTTC.

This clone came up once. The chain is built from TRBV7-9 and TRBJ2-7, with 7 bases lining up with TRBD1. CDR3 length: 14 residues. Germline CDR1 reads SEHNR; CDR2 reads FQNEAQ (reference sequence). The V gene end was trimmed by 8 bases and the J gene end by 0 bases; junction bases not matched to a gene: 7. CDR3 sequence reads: CASGGQDLSYEQYF. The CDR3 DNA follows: TGTGCCAGCGGCGGACAGGACCTCTCCTACGAGCAGTACTTC. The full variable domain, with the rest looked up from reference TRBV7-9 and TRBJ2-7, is DTGVSQNPRHKITKRGQNVTFRCDPISEHNRLYWYRQTLGQGPEFLTYFQNEAQLEKSRLLSDRFSAERPKGSFSTLEIQRTEQGDSAMYLCASGGQDLSYEQYFGPGTRLTVT.

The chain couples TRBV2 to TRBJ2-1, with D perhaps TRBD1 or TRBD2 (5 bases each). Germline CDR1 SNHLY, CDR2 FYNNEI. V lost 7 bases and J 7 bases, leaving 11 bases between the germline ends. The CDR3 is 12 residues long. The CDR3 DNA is TGTGCCAGCACCTGGGACGAAAATGAGCAGTTCTTC. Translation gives CASTWDENEQFF.

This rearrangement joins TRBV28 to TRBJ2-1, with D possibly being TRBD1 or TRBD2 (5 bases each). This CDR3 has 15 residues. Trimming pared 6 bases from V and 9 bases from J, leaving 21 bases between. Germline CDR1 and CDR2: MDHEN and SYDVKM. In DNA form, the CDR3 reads TGTGCCAGCAGCCTCCAATGGGGGTCTTTGGGTGAGCAGTTCTTC. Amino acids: CASSLQWGSLGEQFF. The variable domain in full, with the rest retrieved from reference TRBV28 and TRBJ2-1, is DVKVTQSSRYLVKRTGEKVFLECVQDMDHENMFWYRQDPGLGLRLIYFSYDVKMKEKGDIPEGYSVSREKKERFSLILESASTNQTSMYLCASSLQWGSLGEQFFGPGTRLTVL.

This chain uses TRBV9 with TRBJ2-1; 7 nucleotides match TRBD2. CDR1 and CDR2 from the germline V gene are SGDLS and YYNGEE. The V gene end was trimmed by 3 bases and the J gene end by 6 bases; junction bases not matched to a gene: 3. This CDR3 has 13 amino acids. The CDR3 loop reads CASSGGTTNEQFF. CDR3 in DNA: TGTGCCAGCAGCGGAGGGACTACCAATGAGCAGTTCTTC.

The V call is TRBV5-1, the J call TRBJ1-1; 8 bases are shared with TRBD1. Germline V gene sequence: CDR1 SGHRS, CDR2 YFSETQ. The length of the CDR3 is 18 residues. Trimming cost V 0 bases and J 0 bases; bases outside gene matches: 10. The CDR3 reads CASSLERTGTLVNTEAFF. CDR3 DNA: TGCGCCAGCAGCTTGGAAAGGACAGGGACACTAGTGAACACTGAAGCTTTCTTT.

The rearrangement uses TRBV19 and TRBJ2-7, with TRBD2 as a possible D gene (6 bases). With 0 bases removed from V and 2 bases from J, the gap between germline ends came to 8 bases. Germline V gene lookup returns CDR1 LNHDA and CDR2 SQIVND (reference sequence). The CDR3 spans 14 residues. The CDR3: CASSIEAGTYEQYF. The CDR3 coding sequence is TGTGCCAGTAGTATAGAAGCGGGTACCTACGAGCAGTACTTC.

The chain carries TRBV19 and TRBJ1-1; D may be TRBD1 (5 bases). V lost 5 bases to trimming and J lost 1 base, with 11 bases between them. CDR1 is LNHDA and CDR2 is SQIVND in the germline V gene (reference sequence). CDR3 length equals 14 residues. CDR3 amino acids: CASSSRVANTEAFF. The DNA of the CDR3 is TGTGCCAGTAGTTCCAGGGTCGCGAACACTGAAGCTTTCTTT.

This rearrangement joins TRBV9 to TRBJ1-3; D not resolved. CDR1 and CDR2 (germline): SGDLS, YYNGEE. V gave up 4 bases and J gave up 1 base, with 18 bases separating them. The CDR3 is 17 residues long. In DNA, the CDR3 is TGTGCCAGCAGCTATAACGTCGCGTCGGGGTCTGGAAACACCATATATTTT. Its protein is CASSYNVASGSGNTIYF.

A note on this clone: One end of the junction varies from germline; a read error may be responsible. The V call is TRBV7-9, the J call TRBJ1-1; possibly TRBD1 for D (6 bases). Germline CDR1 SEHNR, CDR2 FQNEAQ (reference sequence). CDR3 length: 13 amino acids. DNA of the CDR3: TGTGCCAGCAGCTTGGACAGAAACACTAAAGCTTTCTTT. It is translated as CASSLDRNTKAFF.

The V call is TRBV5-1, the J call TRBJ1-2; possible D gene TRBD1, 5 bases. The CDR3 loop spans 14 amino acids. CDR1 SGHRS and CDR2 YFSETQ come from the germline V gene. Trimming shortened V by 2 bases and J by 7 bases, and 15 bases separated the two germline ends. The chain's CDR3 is CASSFAGAVSGYTF. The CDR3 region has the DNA TGCGCCAGCAGCTTCGCCGGGGCAGTGTCTGGCTACACCTTC.

The CDR3 is CASRDRERQNYGYTF. CDR3 DNA: TGTGCCAGCAGAGACAGGGAACGACAAAACTATGGCTACACCTTC. The chain uses TRBV28 and TRBJ1-2, with 7 bases lining up with TRBD1. CDR1 and CDR2 (germline): MDHEN, SYDVKM. The ends lost 6 bases at V and 2 bases at J; junction bases unmatched: 9. The CDR3 loop spans 15 amino acids.

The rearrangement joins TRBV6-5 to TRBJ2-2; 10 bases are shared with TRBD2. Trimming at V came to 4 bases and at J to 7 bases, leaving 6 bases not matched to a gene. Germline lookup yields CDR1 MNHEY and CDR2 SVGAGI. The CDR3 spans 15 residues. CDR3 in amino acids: CASSLSGRGGGELFF. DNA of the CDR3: TGTGCCAGCAGTTTAAGCGGGAGGGGAGGCGGGGAGCTGTTTTTT.